The 16 T cell receptor beta chains in this list originate from one sample, sequenced in a study of graft-versus-host responses after intestinal transplantation. Their antigens remain unidentified. Assay used: immunoSEQ multiplex PCR; TCRdb lists only in-frame clones, some missing. The sample includes about 83,000 clones, roughly nine tenths of them seen just once. This specimen was unstimulated CD4+ T cells sorted from spleen or lymph node cells, taken before intestinal transplant. These receptors were obtained from a human donor who received an intestinal transplant.

This clone was detected once. The chain employs TRBV5-1 and TRBJ2-7, with TRBD1 matching 9 bases. Germline CDR1 is SGHRS and CDR2 is YFSETQ. V shed 6 bases, J shed 6 bases, and the junction held 7 bases outside the gene matches. This CDR3 is 13 amino acids long. In DNA, the CDR3 is TGCGCCAGCACCCGGGACAGGGAGCGCGAGCAGTACTTC. Translation: CASTRDREREQYF.

The chain carries TRBV18 and TRBJ2-3, with D perhaps matching TRBD1 (6 bases). The germline V gene has CDR1 KGHSH and CDR2 LQKENI. The ends were cut back, 1 base at V and 2 bases at J, with 13 bases in the middle. The CDR3 is 16 amino acids. This CDR3 is CASSPRLDRFTDTQYF. CDR3 DNA: TGTGCCAGCTCACCACGTTTGGACAGATTCACAGATACGCAGTATTTT.

V usage is TRBV7-2 and J usage is TRBJ2-7; no firm D call. Trimming cost V 2 bases and J 1 base, with 9 bases left between them. The CDR3 loop spans 14 amino acids. Germline assignment: CDR1 SGHTA and CDR2 FQGNSA. The CDR3 loop is CASSLFQRSYEQYF. As DNA, the CDR3 is TGTGCCAGCAGCTTATTCCAGCGATCCTACGAGCAGTACTTC.

The CDR3 DNA reads TGTGCCAGCGTGGGACTAGCCGGTGAGACCCAGTACTTC. Protein product: CASVGLAGETQYF. J is TRBJ2-5 and V is TRBV6-5, with 9 bases that match TRBD2. The germline gives CDR1 MNHEY, CDR2 SVGAGI. This CDR3 has 13 residues. The ends lost 8 bases at V and 5 bases at J; junction bases unmatched: 6.

The chain uses TRBV6-1 and TRBJ2-7, with 7 bases aligning to TRBD1. The CDR3 sequence is 14 residues long. CDR1 is MNHNS, CDR2 SASEGT, per germline. J was trimmed by 0 bases and V by 4 bases; bases with no gene match: 3. The CDR3 DNA reads TGTGCCAGCAGTGGGACAGGCTACTCCTACGAGCAGTACTTC. It codes for CASSGTGYSYEQYF.

This chain uses TRBV9 with TRBJ2-1; D may be TRBD2 (6 bases). The V gene's germline CDR1 is SGDLS and CDR2 YYNGEE. Trimming pared 4 bases from V and 8 bases from J, leaving 19 bases between. The CDR3 is made up of 15 amino acids. CDR3 nucleotides: TGTGCCAGCAGCTCCGGGACTGGGAGTGTTCATGAGCAGTTCTTC. Protein: CASSSGTGSVHEQFF. The full variable domain, with the rest looked up from reference TRBV9 and TRBJ2-1, is DSGVTQTPKHLITATGQRVTLRCSPRSGDLSVYWYQQSLDQGLQFLIQYYNGEERAKGNILERFSAQQFPDLHSELNLSSLELGDSALYFCASSSGTGSVHEQFFGPGTRLTVL.

On this clone: At the DNA level, this CDR3 is encoded by other sequences in the same sample as well. The chain joins TRBV6-5 to TRBJ1-2; 8 nucleotides line up with TRBD1. Germline trimming cut 6 bases from V and 2 bases from J; bases unmatched to any gene: 2. The CDR3 contains 13 residues. CDR1 MNHEY and CDR2 SVGAGI come from the germline V gene. The CDR3 is CASSRTGNYGYTF. Written as DNA, the CDR3 is TGTGCCAGCAGCAGGACAGGGAACTATGGCTACACCTTC.

The chain carries TRBV14 and TRBJ2-7, with 9 positions matching TRBD2. The CDR3 is made up of 14 amino acids. The germline CDR1 and CDR2 sequences are SGHDN and FVKESK. V lost 1 base and J lost 4; bases outside the gene matches: 2. The CDR3 coding sequence is TGTGCCAGCAGCCAAGGCCTAGCGGGGTACGAGCAGTACTTC. Protein sequence: CASSQGLAGYEQYF. Using reference TRBV14 and TRBJ2-7 for the parts outside the CDR3, the full variable domain is EAGVTQFPSHSVIEKGQTVTLRCDPISGHDNLYWYRRVMGKEIKFLLHFVKESKQDESGMPNNRFLAERTGGTYSTLKVQPAELEDSGVYFCASSQGLAGYEQYFGPGTRLTVT.

The chain has TRBV30 and TRBJ2-5; maybe TRBD1 (5 bases). The CDR3 covers 12 residues. Trimming cost V 5 bases and J 1 base, with 8 bases left between them. The V gene's germline CDR1 is GTSNPN and CDR2 SVGIG (reference sequence). For the CDR3, the DNA is TGTGCCTGGGGGGCCCGCCAAGAGACCCAGTACTTC. Amino acids: CAWGARQETQYF.

This clone was seen a handful of times. The CDR3, as DNA: TGTGCCAGCAGTAACAGGGAAGGGGACACTGAAGCTTTCTTT. Translating gives CASSNREGDTEAFF. V is TRBV6-4 and J is TRBJ1-1; the D gene is possibly TRBD1 (6 bases). This CDR3 is built from 14 residues. Germline loops: CDR1 MRHNA, CDR2 SNTAGT. Between the trimmed V and J ends, which lost 5 bases and 3 bases, there was a span of 13 bases.

The chain employs TRBV5-1 and TRBJ2-7; 7 positions agree with TRBD1. The CDR3 sequence is 13 residues long. V gave up 4 bases and J gave up 5 bases; unmatched junction bases: 6. Germline values: CDR1 SGHRS, CDR2 YFSETQ. This CDR3 reads CASSDGTANEQYF. CDR3 DNA sequence: TGCGCCAGCAGCGACGGGACAGCCAACGAGCAGTACTTC.

This chain joins TRBV7-9 and TRBJ1-1; D gene ambiguous. CDR1 is SEHNR, CDR2 FQNEAQ, per germline (reference sequence). The CDR3 spans 13 residues. With 1 base removed from V and 8 bases from J, the gap between germline ends came to 11 bases. CDR3 nucleotides: TGTGCCAGCAGCTTAGATGGGCCTTTGGAAGCTTTCTTT. Translation: CASSLDGPLEAFF.

CDR3 region: CASSLVGPSSAHYGYTF. The DNA of the CDR3 is TGCGCCAGCAGCTTGGTGGGGCCGTCATCCGCCCACTATGGCTACACCTTC. The V and J genes are TRBV5-1 and TRBJ1-2; D may be TRBD1 (5 bases). Germline values: CDR1 SGHRS, CDR2 YFSETQ. This CDR3 has 17 residues. Trimming took off 0 bases at V and 3 bases at J, with 18 bases between the two ends.

The genes are TRBV5-1 and TRBJ2-3; 8 bases are shared with TRBD1. This CDR3 has 16 amino acids. V shed 2 bases and J 0 bases; nucleotides not matched to a gene: 5. The germline gives CDR1 SGHRS, CDR2 YFSETQ. CDR3 sequence (DNA): TGCGCCAGCAGCTTCCTACCAGGGGGCAGCACAGATACGCAGTATTTT. Protein sequence: CASSFLPGGSTDTQYF.

For this clone: Other nucleotide sequences in the sample specify the same CDR3. This chain connects TRBV18 to TRBJ2-7, with 7 positions matching TRBD1. Trimming removed 1 base from V and 1 base from J; junction bases left unmatched: 1. The CDR3 sequence is 14 residues long. Per germline, CDR1 KGHSH and CDR2 LQKENI. CDR3 DNA sequence: TGTGCCAGCTCACCACGACAGGGATCCTACGAGCAGTACTTC. Its protein product is CASSPRQGSYEQYF.

V usage is TRBV28 and J usage is TRBJ1-2, with TRBD1 matching over 7 bases. Trimming removed 2 bases from V and 6 bases from J; junction bases left unmatched: 6. Germline V gene lookup returns CDR1 MDHEN and CDR2 SYDVKM. This CDR3 contains 14 residues. CDR3 DNA sequence: TGTGCCAGCAGTTTAAATCTGGGGACAGATGGCTACACCTTC. Its translation is CASSLNLGTDGYTF.